The 5 T cell receptor beta chains given below trace back to one sample, sequenced in a study of Graves' ophthalmopathy and Graves' hyperthyroidism (dated by TCRdb to the late 2010s). Reads for this sample came from an Illumina HiSeq 2000. For repertoire sequencing, TCR beta CDR3 regions were amplified from RNA transcripts. A first-round RT-PCR used HTBI primers with the Qiagen OneStep RT-PCR kit, followed by a second-round multiplex PCR, size selection and purification. Using fastp trimming at Q25 and MiXCR clonotype assembly, TCRdb reanalyzed the public sequencing data and kept in-frame beta chains. Entries that share a CDR3 protein sequence are merged under the most common genes and DNA. The sample table lists more than 1,000,000 distinct CDR3 sequences, 36% of them with a count of one. The ten largest clones take up 11% of the sample. Material for sequencing was peripheral blood or thyroid tissue (not recorded which). Receptor source: an adult man with Graves' hyperthyroidism.

Concerning this clonotype: A much larger clone sits a single nucleotide away, making a read error possible. The CDR3 DNA sequence: TGTGCCAGCAACGTAGCTTCGCTAGCGAACACCGGGGAGCTGTTTTTT. Amino acid sequence: CASNVASLANTGELFF. The chain couples TRBV9 to TRBJ2-2; unclear D gene. The germline V gene has CDR1 SGDLS and CDR2 YYNGEE. This CDR3 spans 16 amino acids.

This clonotype has just one count. The chain joins TRBV7-3 to TRBJ2-2; 8 bases align to TRBD1. The CDR3 loop spans 15 amino acids. CDR1 is SGHTA, CDR2 FQGTGA, per germline. After removal of 1 base from V and 11 bases from J, the junction contained 9 bases not matched to a gene. The CDR3 protein is CASSLNPGGSDELFF. DNA for the CDR3: TGTGCCAGCAGCTTAAATCCAGGGGGCAGCGACGAGCTGTTTTTT.

The genes are TRBV2 and TRBJ2-1, with 14 bases matching TRBD2. The CDR3 spans 17 residues. Per germline, CDR1 SNHLY and CDR2 FYNNEI. Trimming removed 3 bases from V and 9 bases from J; junction bases left unmatched: 10. CDR3 DNA: TGTGCCAGCAGTGACGTGGGGGGACTAGCGGGGGCTGGTGAGCAGTTCTTC. This sequence encodes CASSDVGGLAGAGEQFF.

The rearrangement links TRBV7-8 to TRBJ2-7, with D perhaps TRBD1 or TRBD2 (5 bases each). Germline assignment: CDR1 SGHVS and CDR2 FQNEAQ. V was clipped by 1 base and J by 5 bases, with 15 bases between them. The CDR3 covers 15 residues. CDR3 in amino acids: CASSLVGPPRNEQYF. The CDR3 DNA follows: TGTGCCAGCAGCTTAGTGGGACCACCTCGCAACGAGCAGTACTTC.

This clonotype was seen repeatedly, ten times or more. The rearrangement uses TRBV9 and TRBJ1-6; D gene uncertain. CDR3 length: 15 residues. V was cut by 0 bases and J by 7 bases, with 11 bases left in between. CDR1 is SGDLS and CDR2 is YYNGEE in the germline V gene. Written as DNA, the CDR3 is TGTGCCAGCAGCGTAGGCGGTTTTGTGAATTCACCCCTCCACTTT. Protein: CASSVGGFVNSPLHF.